The 29 T cell receptor beta chains listed next were all sequenced from one sample in a study of blood T cell repertoires in COVID-19. Some clones are missing from TCRdb's copy, which holds only in-frame ones; the method was immunoSEQ multiplex PCR. The table includes about 320,000 clones, approximately 90% detected once. Sequenced material: PBMCs or T cells enriched from blood (not recorded which). The receptors here all came from a woman aged 18-29 years who had recovered from COVID-19.

The genes are TRBV30 and TRBJ1-4; unclear D gene. Between the trimmed V and J ends, which lost 1 base and 0 bases, there was a span of 6 bases. CDR1 and CDR2 from the germline V gene are GTSNPN and SVGIG (reference sequence). CDR3 length equals 14 residues. The CDR3 bases are TGTGCCTGGAGTGGAGGAGCAACTAATGAAAAACTGTTTTTT. It codes for CAWSGGATNEKLFF.

The chain has TRBV10-3 and TRBJ1-5; D is undetermined. The germline gives CDR1 ENHRY, CDR2 SYGVKD. Trimming cost V 0 bases and J 6 bases, with 15 bases left between them. The CDR3 contains 16 residues. The CDR3 here is CAISESLGGRGQPQHF. In nucleotides, the CDR3 is TGTGCCATCAGTGAGTCGCTAGGAGGGAGAGGTCAGCCCCAGCATTTT.

V is TRBV6-5 and J is TRBJ1-5; 10 nucleotides agree with TRBD1. From germline, CDR1 is MNHEY and CDR2 SVGAGI. V was pared by 7 bases and J by 4 bases, with 4 bases of the junction left unmatched. The CDR3 contains 14 residues. The CDR3 is CASMPGQGNQPQHF. DNA of the CDR3: TGTGCCAGCATGCCGGGACAGGGGAATCAGCCCCAGCATTTT.

In this sample, this clone turned up once. The chain is built from TRBV7-8 and TRBJ2-1; 7 positions agree with TRBD2. The CDR3 has 19 residues. J lost 2 bases, V lost 3 bases, and 16 bases had no gene match. Germline V gives CDR1 SGHVS, CDR2 FQNEAQ. In nucleotides, the CDR3 is TGTGCCAGCAGCTTTGGTGCGGTACGGGAGGCTATTACCTACAATGAGCAGTTCTTC. It codes for CASSFGAVREAITYNEQFF.

The count of this clone is one. The J gene is TRBJ1-1, the V gene TRBV18; D gene uncertain. The CDR3 totals 16 residues. Trimming took 2 bases from V and 1 from J, leaving 14 bases between them. Germline loops: CDR1 KGHSH, CDR2 LQKENI. The CDR3 sequence is CASSPFLTGGNTEAFF. The CDR3 DNA follows: TGTGCCAGCTCACCATTTTTGACCGGCGGGAACACTGAAGCTTTCTTT.

V usage is TRBV2 and J usage is TRBJ1-4, with TRBD1 as a possible D gene (6 bases). The CDR3 has 15 residues. Trimming removed 4 bases at V and 5 bases at J, with 14 bases between. Germline V gene data show CDR1 as SNHLY and CDR2 as FYNNEI. The CDR3 protein is CASSVGQSLNEKLFF. CDR3 bases: TGTGCCAGCAGTGTCGGACAGTCGTTAAATGAAAAACTGTTTTTT.

The V call is TRBV25-1, the J call TRBJ2-7; 8 bases are shared with TRBD1. There are 14 residues in the CDR3. Germline lookup yields CDR1 MGHDK and CDR2 SYGVNS. Germline trimming cut 6 bases from V and 6 bases from J; bases unmatched to any gene: 10. DNA for the CDR3: TGTGCCAGCAGAGGAGACAGGGGTTCCCTCGAGCAGTACTTC. Its protein product is CASRGDRGSLEQYF.

This clone occurred once. The chain joins TRBV30 to TRBJ1-1; no clear D. The CDR3 length is 13 residues. From germline, CDR1 is GTSNPN and CDR2 SVGIG (reference sequence). V lost 2 bases and J 0 bases, leaving 7 bases between the germline ends. CDR3 protein: CAWSPHMNTEAFF. CDR3 DNA sequence: TGTGCCTGGAGTCCCCACATGAACACTGAAGCTTTCTTT. The entire variable domain, with the rest obtained from reference TRBV30 and TRBJ1-1, is as follows: SQTIHQWPATLVQPVGSPLSLECTVEGTSNPNLYWYRQAAGRGLQLLFYSVGIGQISSEVPQNLSASRPQDRQFILSSKKLLLSDSGFYLCAWSPHMNTEAFFGQGTRLTVV.

This clone has just one count. CDR3 coding DNA: TGTGCCAGCAGCTTGGTCGACAGCTATGGCTACACCTTC. It codes for CASSLVDSYGYTF. The genes are TRBV5-6 and TRBJ1-2, with D possibly being TRBD1 (5 bases). The CDR3 is 13 residues long. Trimming pared 0 bases from V and 4 bases from J, leaving 7 bases between. Germline CDR1 and CDR2: SGHDT and YYEEEE.

V usage is TRBV28 and J usage is TRBJ2-1, with 10 bases that match TRBD2. The ends lost 3 bases at V and 6 bases at J; junction bases unmatched: 5. Germline CDR1 and CDR2: MDHEN and SYDVKM. This CDR3 has 15 residues. The CDR3 DNA follows: TGTGCCAGCAGTTTTTCGGGACTAGCGATCAATGAGCAGTTCTTC. It yields the protein CASSFSGLAINEQFF.

The J gene is TRBJ1-4, the V gene TRBV15; no reliable D call. Trimming removed 0 bases from V and 7 bases from J, with 12 bases in between. Germline V gene data show CDR1 as LNHNV and CDR2 as YYDKDF (reference sequence). The CDR3 runs to 15 residues. CDR3 amino acids: CATSRDQVTSEKLFF. CDR3 in DNA: TGTGCCACCAGCAGAGATCAGGTTACGTCTGAAAAACTGTTTTTT. Combining the CDR3 with reference TRBV15 and TRBJ1-4 gives the whole variable domain DAMVIQNPRYQVTQFGKPVTLSCSQTLNHNVMYWYQQKSSQAPKLLFHYYDKDFNNEADTPDNFQSRRPNTSFCFLDIRSPGLGDTAMYLCATSRDQVTSEKLFFGSGTQLSVL.

The chain uses TRBV19 and TRBJ1-6, with 7 nucleotides matching TRBD1. CDR3 length: 16 amino acids. Germline V gene lookup returns CDR1 LNHDA and CDR2 SQIVND (reference sequence). After removal of 6 bases from V and 10 bases from J, the junction contained 15 bases not matched to a gene. CDR3 protein: CASRDPNRGRSSPLHF. As DNA, the CDR3 is TGTGCCAGTAGGGATCCTAACAGGGGAAGGAGCTCACCCCTCCACTTT.

The rearrangement uses TRBV5-1 and TRBJ2-7; TRBD2 aligns across 7 bases. With 0 bases clipped from V and 0 bases from J, the junction kept 6 bases outside the gene matches. In germline, CDR1 is SGHRS, CDR2 YFSETQ. The CDR3 is made up of 16 amino acids. The CDR3 sequence is CASSLGGGFVSYEQYF. CDR3 coding DNA: TGCGCCAGCAGCTTGGGGGGAGGGTTCGTCTCCTACGAGCAGTACTTC.

The gene calls are TRBV30 and TRBJ2-7; 8 bases fit TRBD2. CDR1 and CDR2 from the germline V gene are GTSNPN and SVGIG (reference sequence). J was trimmed by 0 bases and V by 4 bases; bases with no gene match: 2. The CDR3 totals 13 residues. The CDR3 reads CAWTSGSSYEQYF. The CDR3 DNA sequence: TGTGCCTGGACTAGCGGGTCCTCCTACGAGCAGTACTTC.

The chain is built from TRBV28 and TRBJ2-1; 8 bases map to TRBD2. From germline, CDR1 is MDHEN and CDR2 SYDVKM. The junction had 7 bases not matched to a gene; V was cut back by 4 bases and J by 8 bases. The length of the CDR3 is 14 residues. In nucleotides, the CDR3 is TGTGCCAGCAGTTCTGGGACTAGGCGGTATGAGCAGTTCTTC. Protein: CASSSGTRRYEQFF. The variable domain in full, with the rest retrieved from reference TRBV28 and TRBJ2-1, is DVKVTQSSRYLVKRTGEKVFLECVQDMDHENMFWYRQDPGLGLRLIYFSYDVKMKEKGDIPEGYSVSREKKERFSLILESASTNQTSMYLCASSSGTRRYEQFFGPGTRLTVL.

V is TRBV5-4 and J is TRBJ1-1; 8 nucleotides agree with TRBD1. V lost 3 bases, J lost 3 bases, and 1 base stayed unmatched. The CDR3 is 13 amino acids. Germline-derived CDR1 and CDR2 are SGHNT and YYREEE (reference sequence). The CDR3 sequence: CASSSDRDTEAFF. CDR3 bases: TGTGCCAGCAGCTCGGACAGGGACACTGAAGCTTTCTTT.

This chain connects TRBV2 to TRBJ2-7; 7 nucleotides agree with TRBD1. The germline V gene encodes CDR1 SNHLY and CDR2 FYNNEI. This CDR3 comprises 14 residues. V dropped 5 bases and J dropped 1; count of bases not matched to a gene: 5. The CDR3 sequence is CASSTGQPSYEQYF. In nucleotides, the CDR3 is TGTGCCAGCAGTACGGGACAGCCATCCTACGAGCAGTACTTC.

The chain employs TRBV18 and TRBJ2-7; TRBD1 agrees at 7 bases. Germline trimming cut 3 bases from V and 2 bases from J; bases unmatched to any gene: 7. The CDR3 extends over 15 amino acids. Germline lookup yields CDR1 KGHSH and CDR2 LQKENI. The CDR3 loop reads CASSPGQKMTYEQYF. DNA for the CDR3: TGTGCCAGCTCACCGGGACAGAAGATGACCTACGAGCAGTACTTC.

This clone was seen just once. The rearrangement links TRBV27 to TRBJ1-1; 7 nucleotides match TRBD1. CDR3 length: 14 amino acids. Germline-derived CDR1 and CDR2 are MNHEY and SMNVEV (reference sequence). V dropped 3 bases and J dropped 6; count of bases not matched to a gene: 7. CDR3 loop: CASSFDRVVPEAFF. In DNA form, the CDR3 reads TGTGCCAGCAGTTTCGACAGGGTTGTCCCTGAAGCTTTCTTT.

The sample holds a few counts of this clone. V and J are TRBV18 and TRBJ2-7; 10 bases map to TRBD2. The germline gives CDR1 KGHSH, CDR2 LQKENI. The V gene end was trimmed by 0 bases and the J gene end by 3 bases; junction bases not matched to a gene: 2. This CDR3 comprises 15 residues. The CDR3 DNA reads as TGTGCCAGCTCACCACCGTCTAGCGGGAGCTACGAGCAGTACTTC. It translates to CASSPPSSGSYEQYF.

The chain couples TRBV13 to TRBJ2-1, with TRBD2 matching 9 bases. The germline V gene has CDR1 PRHDT and CDR2 FYEKMQ (reference sequence). V lost 5 bases, J lost 9 bases, and 11 bases stayed unmatched. This CDR3 has 15 amino acids. This CDR3 is CASSPPGLAGAEQFF. DNA of the CDR3: TGTGCCAGCAGCCCCCCGGGACTAGCTGGCGCTGAGCAGTTCTTC.

This clone was seen ten or more times. This chain links TRBV15 with TRBJ1-2, with TRBD1 matching over 12 bases. V gave up 5 bases and J gave up 8 bases; unmatched junction bases: 12. The length of the CDR3 is 16 residues. The germline gives CDR1 LNHNV, CDR2 YYDKDF (reference sequence). This chain's CDR3 is CATSGTPGQGARGYTF. Written as DNA, the CDR3 is TGTGCCACCAGCGGGACGCCGGGACAGGGGGCGCGAGGCTACACCTTC.

The chain couples TRBV9 to TRBJ1-4, with a weak D call TRBD1 (6 bases). The CDR3 consists of 15 residues. Trimming removed 2 bases from V and 3 bases from J, with 11 bases in between. Germline V gives CDR1 SGDLS, CDR2 YYNGEE. The CDR3 region is CASSVGGQANEKLFF. CDR3 DNA: TGTGCCAGCAGCGTGGGGGGGCAGGCTAATGAAAAACTGTTTTTT.

This chain joins TRBV29-1 and TRBJ2-2; D perhaps matches TRBD2 (6 bases). Germline CDR1 reads SQVTM; CDR2 reads ANQGSEA. There are 15 residues in the CDR3. Trimming left V 4 bases short and J 0 bases short, with 12 bases between. CDR3 coding DNA: TGCAGCGTTGTCGGGACTGATACGAACACCGGGGAGCTGTTTTTT. As protein: CSVVGTDTNTGELFF.

CDR3 coding DNA: TGCGCCAGCAGCTTGACGGGAGACAGCAATCAGCCCCAGCATTTT. Amino acid sequence: CASSLTGDSNQPQHF. The chain recombines TRBV5-1 with TRBJ1-5; D is unclear. Germline-derived CDR1 and CDR2 are SGHRS and YFSETQ. Between the trimmed V and J ends, which lost 1 base and 1 base, there was a span of 9 bases. The CDR3 spans 15 residues.

This chain links TRBV11-2 with TRBJ2-2; no firm D call. V gave up 0 bases and J gave up 2 bases, with 13 bases separating them. This CDR3 has 17 amino acids. The V gene's germline CDR1 is SGHAT and CDR2 FQNNGV. CDR3 sequence: CASSLDRWQTNTGELFF. The CDR3 region has the DNA TGTGCCAGCAGCTTAGATCGGTGGCAGACAAACACCGGGGAGCTGTTTTTT.

This clone was observed once. The chain uses TRBV2 and TRBJ2-7; no firm D call. V dropped 0 bases and J dropped 4 bases, with 19 bases sitting between them. Germline V CDR1 and CDR2: SNHLY, FYNNEI. The CDR3 has 17 amino acids. The CDR3 reads CASSEASDSARTYEQYF. DNA for the CDR3: TGTGCCAGCAGTGAAGCCTCCGACTCGGCTCGTACATACGAGCAGTACTTC.

This chain uses TRBV11-2 with TRBJ1-5; D unclear. V lost 4 bases and J lost 9, with 16 bases in between. Germline lookup yields CDR1 SGHAT and CDR2 FQNNGV. This CDR3 comprises 14 residues. Written as DNA, the CDR3 is TGTGCCAGCAGCTCCTCGACTAGCCCAGGGCCCCAGCATTTT. This encodes CASSSSTSPGPQHF.

The chain employs TRBV3-1 (or the pseudogene TRBV3-2) and TRBJ1-1; TRBD1 agrees at 8 bases. Per germline, CDR1 LGHDT and CDR2 YNNKEL (reference sequence). After removal of 4 bases from V and 2 bases from J, the junction contained 6 bases not matched to a gene. This CDR3 contains 15 residues. The CDR3 DNA is TGTGCCAGCAGCCCAATGGGACAGGTAAACACTGAAGCTTTCTTT. It translates to CASSPMGQVNTEAFF.